A single TCR beta chain is shown here with its context. Its antigen is as yet unknown. The record originates from a study of siplizumab effects on memory and regulatory T cells. Whole-study results and caveats: Mappable alloreactive CD4+ clones came from Treg cells around three quarters of the time on average with siplizumab, against 25% to 30% in controls. Neither a naive nor a memory phenotype was assignable to roughly 80-96% of proliferating CD4+ or CD8+ clones. Contribution to the alloresponse seemed major for naive T cells, which also seemed more diverse than memory cells.

Roughly 10^5 TCR templates underwent assay in each sample. TCRdb's table, derived via immunoSEQ multiplex PCR, lists solely in-frame clones and lacks some. The sample consists of roughly 100,000 clones, roughly 91% of them appearing once. There are 16 residues in the CDR3. V lost 5 bases and J lost 4; bases outside the gene matches: 9. Per the germline V gene, CDR1 is SGHRS and CDR2 is YFSETQ. Sequenced input: CD4+ T cells sorted from blood. The clonotype originates from a human donor in good health. This chain links TRBV5-1 with TRBJ2-2; TRBD2 matches at 9 bases. In nucleotides, the CDR3 is TGCGCCAGCAGTTCCAAAGCGGGAGGAATCACCGGGGAGCTGTTTTTT. Its protein product is CASSSKAGGITGELFF.